These T cell receptor beta chains were read from a single sample in a study of cytomegalovirus exposure and HLA in healthy donors. TCRdb's table, derived via immunoSEQ multiplex PCR, lists solely in-frame clones and lacks some. Among 150,000 to 200,000 clones listed, roughly 70% were seen once. Material for sequencing was PBMCs. All receptors come from a woman younger than 30 in good health and CMV-seropositive. CDR3s include the opening cysteine and the closing phenylalanine or tryptophan. A D gene is named only where the DNA matches it firmly. Some rows mark clone size as missing; the rest say once, few, many or name a class of expanded clone.

D gene	clone size	V gene	J gene	CDR3 protein	CDR3 DNA
TRBD1	-	TRBV4-1	TRBJ1-5	CASSQVTGGHQPQHF	TGCGCCAGCAGCCAAGTAACAGGGGGCCATCAGCCCCAGCATTTT
-	few	TRBV9	TRBJ1-4	CASSPSGGGEKLFF	TGTGCCAGCAGCCCATCGGGGGGGGGTGAAAAACTGTTTTTT
TRBD1	-	TRBV28	TRBJ1-5	CASSSATSGTGGVQPQHF	TGTGCCAGCAGTTCCGCCACTTCCGGGACAGGGGGCGTTCAGCCCCAGCATTTT
-	-	TRBV9	TRBJ2-5	CASSRGGGRLETQYF	TGTGCCAGCAGCCGAGGTGGCGGCAGACTAGAGACCCAGTACTTC
-	-	TRBV7-6	TRBJ1-3	CASSRDGNTIYF	TGTGCCAGCAGCCGAGATGGAAACACCATATATTTT
TRBD2	few	TRBV19	TRBJ2-7	CASSIRTSGHEQYF	TGTGCCAGTAGTATACGGACTAGCGGCCACGAGCAGTACTTC
-	once	TRBV18	TRBJ2-7	CASSPPGDYEQYF	TGTGCCAGCTCACCACCAGGGGACTACGAGCAGTACTTC
-	-	TRBV25-1	TRBJ1-2	CASSAPGGGGGYTF	TGTGCCAGCAGTGCCCCGGGAGGGGGGGGTGGCTACACCTTC
-	-	TRBV5-1	TRBJ1-6	CASSLAENSPLHF	TGCGCCAGCAGCCTAGCAGAGAATTCACCCCTCCACTTT
-	once	TRBV4-1	TRBJ2-2	CASSPDRPNTGELFF	TGCGCCAGCAGCCCAGACAGGCCTAACACCGGGGAGCTGTTTTTT
-	-	TRBV7-8	TRBJ2-6	CASSDPGGSGANVLTF	TGTGCCAGCAGCGACCCCGGGGGTTCTGGGGCCAACGTCCTGACTTTC
TRBD2	-	TRBV29-1	TRBJ2-1	CSGRRGGRDGQFF	TGCAGCGGGCGGCGGGGGGGCAGAGACGGGCAGTTCTTC
-	-	TRBV2	TRBJ1-1	CASSTLHDRSEAFF	TGTGCCAGCAGTACACTCCACGACAGATCTGAAGCTTTCTTT
-	-	TRBV4-2	TRBJ1-1	CASSHGLGDTEAFF	TGTGCCAGCAGCCATGGGCTCGGGGACACTGAAGCTTTCTTT
-	-	TRBV7-2	TRBJ1-2	CASSPGGGVYGYTF	TGTGCCAGCAGCCCGGGAGGGGGTGTTTATGGCTACACCTTC
TRBD1	-	TRBV5-6	TRBJ2-7	CASSLGTGTYEQYF	TGTGCCAGCAGCTTGGGGACAGGGACCTACGAGCAGTACTTC
TRBD1	-	TRBV15	TRBJ2-5	CATTAGQGYDETQYF	TGTGCCACCACCGCGGGACAGGGTTATGACGAGACCCAGTACTTC
-	-	TRBV5-1	TRBJ1-1	CASSFNQGQNTEAFF	TGCGCCAGCAGCTTCAATCAGGGCCAGAACACTGAAGCTTTCTTT
TRBD2	-	TRBV5-1	TRBJ2-3	CASSRDSGGTDTQYF	TGCGCCAGCAGCAGAGATAGCGGGGGGACAGATACGCAGTATTTT
-	-	TRBV30	TRBJ1-1	CAWIPHTGSTEAFF	TGTGCCTGGATCCCCCACACAGGGAGCACTGAAGCTTTCTTT
-	-	TRBV19	TRBJ2-1	CASSMFRGNEQFF	TGTGCCAGTAGTATGTTCAGGGGCAATGAGCAGTTCTTC
-	-	TRBV30	TRBJ2-7	CAWSAGQSYEQYF	TGTGCCTGGAGCGCTGGACAGTCCTACGAGCAGTACTTC
TRBD1	-	TRBV7-2	TRBJ1-5	CASSDGQGGNQPQHF	TGTGCCAGCAGCGATGGACAGGGAGGCAATCAGCCCCAGCATTTT
-	few	TRBV7-9	TRBJ1-1	CASSLWAIENTEAFF	TGTGCCAGCAGCTTATGGGCAATTGAGAACACTGAAGCTTTCTTT
-	-	TRBV30	TRBJ1-6	CAWRQEMSSPLHF	TGTGCCTGGAGACAGGAGATGAGTTCACCCCTCCACTTT
-	-	TRBV30	TRBJ1-5	CAWSANSNQPQHF	TGTGCCTGGAGTGCAAATAGCAATCAGCCCCAGCATTTT
TRBD1	few	TRBV7-8	TRBJ1-1	CASSIDRGTSRTEAFF	TGTGCCAGCAGCATAGACAGGGGAACTTCGAGAACTGAAGCTTTCTTT
TRBD1	-	TRBV5-3	TRBJ1-6	CARSSGGGQDALNSPLHF	TGTGCCAGAAGCTCCGGGGGCGGACAGGATGCTCTAAATTCACCCCTCCACTTT
-	-	TRBV2	TRBJ2-5	CASTTGGPLQETQYF	TGTGCCAGCACCACCGGAGGCCCACTTCAAGAGACCCAGTACTTC
TRBD1	-	TRBV7-9	TRBJ1-1	CASSLGQSDTEAFF	TGTGCCAGCAGCCTGGGACAGTCAGACACTGAAGCTTTCTTT
-	-	TRBV29-1	TRBJ2-3	CSALNSPTDTQYF	TGCAGCGCTCTCAACAGCCCCACAGATACGCAGTATTTT
TRBD2	-	TRBV7-3	TRBJ2-3	CASSITSGGSTDTQYF	TGTGCCAGCAGCATTACTAGCGGGGGGAGCACAGATACGCAGTATTTT
TRBD1	-	TRBV6-6	TRBJ1-2	CASSGGRGLNYGYTF	TGTGCCAGCAGCGGGGGAAGGGGGCTTAACTATGGCTACACCTTC
-	-	TRBV4-2	TRBJ1-5	CASSQDTGRNQPQHF	TGTGCCAGCAGCCAAGATACAGGGCGGAATCAGCCCCAGCATTTT
TRBD2	-	TRBV6-6	TRBJ2-7	CASSYSGTSGGYEQYF	TGTGCCAGCAGTTACTCGGGGACTAGCGGGGGCTACGAGCAGTACTTC
TRBD1	-	TRBV28	TRBJ1-2	CASSVQTGQRYGYTF	TGTGCCAGCAGTGTACAGACAGGGCAGCGGTATGGCTACACCTTC
-	-	TRBV30	TRBJ1-1	CAWSVQGMTEAFF	TGTGCCTGGAGTGTACAGGGCATGACTGAAGCTTTCTTT
TRBD1	once	TRBV7-9	TRBJ1-4	CSSRESDRATNEKLFF	TGTTCCAGCAGAGAATCGGACAGGGCAACTAATGAAAAACTGTTTTTT
TRBD1	-	TRBV28	TRBJ2-7	CASSLRDRGMGEQYF	TGTGCCAGCAGTTTACGTGACAGGGGGATGGGGGAGCAGTACTTC
-	-	TRBV18	TRBJ1-3	CASSPPSERGNTIYF	TGTGCCAGCTCACCTCCAAGTGAGAGAGGAAACACCATATATTTT
-	-	TRBV4-3	TRBJ1-2	CASSQDVGIGGYTF	TGCGCCAGCAGCCAAGATGTGGGCATAGGTGGCTACACCTTC
TRBD1	-	TRBV29-1	TRBJ1-1	CSVGWAAPGGEAFF	TGCAGCGTTGGATGGGCCGCACCAGGGGGGGAAGCTTTCTTT
-	-	TRBV5-1	TRBJ2-3	CASSLPRQSTDTQYF	TGCGCCAGCAGCTTGCCTAGACAGTCCACAGATACGCAGTATTTT
-	-	TRBV5-6	TRBJ1-2	CASNWGGTNYGYTF	TGTGCCAGCAACTGGGGGGGAACGAACTATGGCTACACCTTC